These 23 T cell receptor beta chains share one sample of origin, sequenced in a study of blood T cell repertoires in COVID-19. Assay: immunoSEQ multiplex PCR; the TCRdb copy retains only in-frame clones and omits some. The sample includes about 80,000 clones, 88% of them seen just once. The specimen was peripheral blood. The receptors here all came from a woman at least 80 years old with acute or convalescent COVID-19.

The CDR3 coding sequence is TGTGCCAGCAGCAAGACAGGGGTGGGCACCGGGGAGCTGTTTTTT. Protein: CASSKTGVGTGELFF. This chain links TRBV11-3 with TRBJ2-2, with 8 bases identical to TRBD1. Per germline, CDR1 SGHNT and CDR2 YENEEA. This CDR3 comprises 15 residues. The J segment lost 4 bases and the V segment lost 5 bases, leaving 6 bases of the junction unmatched. Full variable domain (remainder filled in from reference TRBV11-3 and TRBJ2-2): EAGVVQSPRYKIIEKKQPVAFWCNPISGHNTLYWYLQNLGQGPELLIRYENEEAVDDSQLPKDRFSAERLKGVDSTLKIQPAELGDSAVYLCASSKTGVGTGELFFGEGSRLTVL.

V and J are TRBV19 and TRBJ1-3; 7 nucleotides line up with TRBD1. From germline, CDR1 is LNHDA and CDR2 SQIVND (reference sequence). The CDR3 extends over 16 amino acids. The V segment lost 6 bases and the J segment 2 bases; nucleotides outside the gene matches: 10. DNA for the CDR3: TGTGCCAGTAGCCTTTCCGACAGGGCGGCTGGAAACACCATATATTTT. Its protein is CASSLSDRAAGNTIYF. Full variable domain (outside the CDR3, taken from reference TRBV19 and TRBJ1-3): DGGITQSPKYLFRKEGQNVTLSCEQNLNHDAMYWYRQDPGQGLRLIYYSQIVNDFQKGDIAEGYSVSREKKESFPLTVTSAQKNPTAFYLCASSLSDRAAGNTIYFGEGSWLTVV.

This CDR3 is CAWSVGGYSNQPQHF. DNA for the CDR3: TGTGCCTGGAGTGTGGGGGGTTATAGCAATCAGCCCCAGCATTTT. The J gene is TRBJ1-5, the V gene TRBV30; D may be TRBD1 (5 bases). Trimming left V 0 bases short and J 0 bases short, with 9 bases between. The CDR3 is 15 amino acids. The V gene's germline CDR1 is GTSNPN and CDR2 SVGIG (reference sequence).

V usage is TRBV2 and J usage is TRBJ2-5; 9 positions match TRBD1. Germline-derived CDR1 and CDR2 are SNHLY and FYNNEI. The CDR3 length is 13 residues. With 10 bases clipped from V and 4 bases from J, the junction kept 7 bases outside the gene matches. Here the CDR3 reads CATNRGPGETQYF. The CDR3 DNA reads TGTGCCACCAACAGGGGGCCGGGAGAGACCCAGTACTTC.

The chain carries TRBV3-1 (or the pseudogene TRBV3-2) and TRBJ1-5; a possible D gene is TRBD1 (6 bases). Germline CDR1 LGHDT, CDR2 YNNKEL (reference sequence). V lost 3 bases and J lost 0, with 12 bases in between. This CDR3 contains 16 residues. The DNA for the CDR3 is TGTGCCAGCAGCCAGGGGGCGCGGTATAGCAATCAGCCCCAGCATTTT. Translated: CASSQGARYSNQPQHF.

The chain joins TRBV5-1 to TRBJ1-4, with D maybe TRBD1 (5 bases). The CDR3 length is 14 residues. The ends were cut back, 0 bases at V and 3 bases at J, with 6 bases in the middle. CDR1 is SGHRS, CDR2 YFSETQ, per germline. The CDR3 sequence is CASSLGQSNEKLFF. The DNA for the CDR3 is TGCGCCAGCAGCTTGGGACAGTCTAATGAAAAACTGTTTTTT.

CDR3 sequence: CASSIDSGARNEQYF. DNA of the CDR3: TGTGCCAGTAGTATAGATAGCGGCGCTCGCAACGAGCAGTACTTC. The chain links TRBV19 to TRBJ2-7, with TRBD2 as a possible D gene (6 bases). The ends were cut back, 0 bases at V and 5 bases at J, with 14 bases in the middle. The CDR3 is made up of 15 amino acids. Germline CDR1 reads LNHDA; CDR2 reads SQIVND (reference sequence).

This chain joins TRBV5-1 and TRBJ1-3; no firm D call. This CDR3 is 15 amino acids long. Germline CDR1 SGHRS, CDR2 YFSETQ. V lost 4 bases and J 5 bases, leaving 16 bases between the germline ends. This CDR3 is CASSPTGARRNTIYF. Here the CDR3 DNA reads TGCGCCAGCAGCCCTACGGGTGCAAGACGAAACACCATATATTTT.

This clone was counted between two and nine times. The chain links TRBV27 to TRBJ2-3; maybe TRBD1 (6 bases). V was cut by 2 bases and J by 4 bases, with 19 bases left in between. This CDR3 has 17 residues. Per the germline V gene, CDR1 is MNHEY and CDR2 is SMNVEV (reference sequence). The CDR3 spells CASSLRVRDTRPDTQYF. The CDR3 coding sequence is TGTGCCAGCAGTTTACGGGTCCGGGACACCCGCCCAGATACGCAGTATTTT.

The CDR3 protein is CAISHSTGGDTEAFF. CDR3 coding DNA: TGTGCCATCAGTCATTCTACAGGGGGAGACACTGAAGCTTTCTTT. The chain combines TRBV10-3 with TRBJ1-1; TRBD1 matches 8 bases. Germline V gene data show CDR1 as ENHRY and CDR2 as SYGVKD. This CDR3 has 15 amino acids. The ends lost 5 bases at V and 3 bases at J; junction bases unmatched: 8.

The chain recombines TRBV7-2 with TRBJ2-7; perhaps TRBD1 as D (6 bases). The CDR3 runs to 13 residues. Trimming removed 4 bases from V and 2 bases from J, with 9 bases in between. The germline gives CDR1 SGHTA, CDR2 FQGNSA. The CDR3 region has the DNA TGTGCCAGCAGCTACCGGACAGCCTACGAGCAGTACTTC. Residues: CASSYRTAYEQYF.

This clone was seen a single time. Mismatch with germline at one junction end may stem from a read error. J is TRBJ2-1 and V is TRBV7-2; 11 bases align to TRBD2. CDR3 size: 16 residues. The V gene's germline CDR1 is SGHTA and CDR2 FQGNSA. The CDR3 spells CASSLAGTSGNNGQFF. CDR3 sequence (DNA): TGTGCCAGCAGCTTAGCTGGGACTAGCGGTAACAATGGGCAGTTCTTC.

Only a few counts were recorded for this clone. The CDR3 spells CASSVASAGGDTEAFF. CDR3 nucleotides: TGTGCCAGCAGCGTAGCTTCGGCAGGAGGAGACACTGAAGCTTTCTTT. The rearrangement uses TRBV9 and TRBJ1-1; D gene unclear. V lost 0 bases and J 3 bases, leaving 15 bases between the germline ends. The CDR3 is made up of 16 amino acids. Germline V lookup: CDR1 SGDLS, CDR2 YYNGEE.

This clone was seen just once. The V call is TRBV6-4, the J call TRBJ1-3; D may be TRBD1 (6 bases). Trimming removed 3 bases at V and 3 bases at J, with 18 bases between. This CDR3 contains 17 residues. Germline loops: CDR1 MRHNA, CDR2 SNTAGT. For the CDR3, the DNA is TGTGCCAGCAGTGAGGGGGCAGGTGGTTTTGGTGGAAACACCATATATTTT. Its protein product is CASSEGAGGFGGNTIYF.

V and J are TRBV18 and TRBJ2-2; 7 bases line up with TRBD1. Unmatched junction bases numbered 9, after V lost 6 bases and J lost 2 bases. Germline lookup yields CDR1 KGHSH and CDR2 LQKENI. This CDR3 has 16 amino acids. The CDR3 nucleotides are TGTGCCAGCTCCCCGGGACAGATAACAAACACCGGGGAGCTGTTTTTT. Its translation: CASSPGQITNTGELFF.

This chain uses TRBV5-1 with TRBJ2-1, with 12 bases matching TRBD2. CDR3 size: 16 residues. J lost 6 bases, V lost 4 bases, and 8 bases had no gene match. Germline V gene sequence: CDR1 SGHRS, CDR2 YFSETQ. This CDR3 reads CASSPEGLAGLNEQFF. In DNA, the CDR3 is TGCGCCAGCAGCCCAGAGGGACTAGCGGGTCTCAATGAGCAGTTCTTC.

The chain links TRBV19 to TRBJ2-1, with 8 positions matching TRBD1. In germline, CDR1 is LNHDA, CDR2 SQIVND (reference sequence). Unmatched junction bases numbered 15, after V lost 6 bases and J lost 2 bases. The CDR3 has 18 residues. The CDR3 loop is CASSLITGGPQTYNEQFF. CDR3 in DNA: TGTGCCAGTAGCCTAATCACAGGGGGACCGCAAACCTACAATGAGCAGTTCTTC. Combining the CDR3 with reference TRBV19 and TRBJ2-1 gives the whole variable domain DGGITQSPKYLFRKEGQNVTLSCEQNLNHDAMYWYRQDPGQGLRLIYYSQIVNDFQKGDIAEGYSVSREKKESFPLTVTSAQKNPTAFYLCASSLITGGPQTYNEQFFGPGTRLTVL.

The chain joins TRBV12-5 to TRBJ2-2, with unresolved D. The germline gives CDR1 LGHNT, CDR2 FRNRAP. The CDR3 totals 12 residues. Trimming stripped 3 bases from V and 6 bases from J, with 5 bases between. CDR3 nucleotides: TGTGCTAGTGGTTTAGGAGCCGGGGAGCTGTTTTTT. Translation gives CASGLGAGELFF. Full variable domain (missing parts from reference TRBV12-5 and TRBJ2-2): DARVTQTPRHKVTEMGQEVTMRCQPILGHNTVFWYRQTMMQGLELLAYFRNRAPLDDSGMPKDRFSAEMPDATLATLKIQPSEPRDSAVYFCASGLGAGELFFGEGSRLTVL.

The chain recombines TRBV6-1 with TRBJ1-3, with D unclear. The V and J ends lost 3 bases and 0 bases respectively, with 9 bases between them. The length of the CDR3 is 15 residues. The V gene's germline CDR1 is MNHNS and CDR2 SASEGT. The CDR3 here is CASSDRERSGNTIYF. The CDR3 bases are TGTGCCAGCAGTGATCGGGAGCGCTCTGGAAACACCATATATTTT.

The rearrangement joins TRBV3-1 (or the pseudogene TRBV3-2) to TRBJ2-7; D is possibly TRBD2 (5 bases). The CDR3 length is 13 residues. Germline V gene sequence: CDR1 LGHDT, CDR2 YNNKEL (reference sequence). V dropped 0 bases and J dropped 7 bases, with 10 bases sitting between them. DNA for the CDR3: TGTGCCAGCAGCCAAGAACTCCGGGGAGAGCAGTACTTC. Its translation: CASSQELRGEQYF.

Written as DNA, the CDR3 is TGTGCCAGCAGCTTAACCAGTAGCACAGATACGCAGTATTTT. Translation gives CASSLTSSTDTQYF. V gene TRBV11-2 combines with J gene TRBJ2-3; unclear D gene. From germline, CDR1 is SGHAT and CDR2 FQNNGV. V was cut by 2 bases and J by 0 bases, with 6 bases left in between. CDR3 length: 14 residues. The full variable domain, its missing parts supplied by reference TRBV11-2 and TRBJ2-3, is EAGVAQSPRYKIIEKRQSVAFWCNPISGHATLYWYQQILGQGPKLLIQFQNNGVVDDSQLPKDRFSAERLKGVDSTLKIQPAKLEDSAVYLCASSLTSSTDTQYFGPGTRLTVL.

V is TRBV12-3 or TRBV12-4 and J is TRBJ1-5; D uncertain. The V end was cut by 4 bases, the J end by 4 bases, with 8 bases between. The CDR3 totals 13 residues. The CDR3 region has the DNA TGTGCCAGCAGTTGGAGTAGTAATCAGCCCCAGCATTTT. Translating gives CASSWSSNQPQHF.

The CDR3 is CASSLAGDYNEQFF. CDR3 sequence (DNA): TGTGCCAGCAGTCTAGCGGGAGACTACAATGAGCAGTTCTTC. The rearrangement links TRBV6-5 to TRBJ2-1; 10 nucleotides agree with TRBD2. Per the germline V gene, CDR1 is MNHEY and CDR2 is SVGAGI. This CDR3 has 14 amino acids. V shed 5 bases, J shed 3 bases, and the junction held 1 base outside the gene matches.